A single sample is the source of the 27 T cell receptor beta chains below, sequenced in a study of monozygotic twins with inflammatory bowel disease. TCRdb reprocessed the 5' RACE reads and keeps a single row for each CDR3 protein, giving no DNA. The table lists around 210,000 distinct CDR3 sequences. Sequencing was performed on blood. The receptors here all came from a human donor with ulcerative colitis or Crohn's disease, or a healthy co-twin of an affected twin (not recorded which).

The chain is built from TRBV5-6 and TRBJ2-1; TCRdb selects TRBD1, and the lack of DNA leaves this call unchecked. Germline CDR1 is SGHDT and CDR2 is YYEEEE. This CDR3 has 15 amino acids. CDR3 protein: CASSHGQTVYNEQFF.

The chain carries TRBV7-9 and TRBJ1-5; TCRdb lists TRBD1, though no DNA is available to test this call. This CDR3 has 15 amino acids. Germline V gene data show CDR1 as SEHNR and CDR2 as FQNEAQ (reference sequence). The CDR3 here is CASSQGAWSNQPQHF.

This chain joins TRBV20-1 and TRBJ2-1; TCRdb proposes TRBD2, but this gene call is untestable without DNA. The CDR3 length is 13 residues. CDR1 and CDR2 from the germline V gene are DFQATT and SNEGSKA (reference sequence). The CDR3 reads CSARGTSINEQFF.

The chain links TRBV15 to TRBJ1-2; TCRdb's D call of TRBD1 is untestable without DNA. The germline V gene has CDR1 LNHNV and CDR2 YYDKDF (reference sequence). The CDR3 is 17 residues long. CDR3 sequence: CATSRVKGTGGRYGYTF.

The CDR3 sequence is CASGPVGQPQHF. This chain uses TRBV19 with TRBJ1-5. Germline V gene lookup returns CDR1 LNHDA and CDR2 SQIVND (reference sequence). The CDR3 totals 12 residues.

This rearrangement joins TRBV18 to TRBJ2-4; TCRdb names TRBD1, which stays unverified in the absence of DNA. The CDR3 runs to 12 residues. CDR1 and CDR2 from the germline V gene are KGHSH and LQKENI. CDR3 protein: CASSSGTEIGYF.

The chain recombines TRBV7-2 with TRBJ2-7; TCRdb picks TRBD1, but there is no DNA to check that call. Per the germline V gene, CDR1 is SGHTA and CDR2 is FQGNSA. The CDR3 spans 15 residues. CDR3 residues: CASSLPPGQGHEQYF.

The chain is built from TRBV9 and TRBJ2-1; TCRdb returns TRBD1, unconfirmable since there is no DNA. Germline V gives CDR1 SGDLS, CDR2 YYNGEE. CDR3 length: 16 residues. The chain's CDR3 is CASSGPGTAKVNEQFF.

V usage is TRBV12-3 or TRBV12-4 and J usage is TRBJ2-5; the TCRdb D gene call, TRBD1, has no DNA to confirm it. CDR3 length: 14 amino acids. The CDR3 loop is CASSLALEGETQYF.

The CDR3 here is CSAEVLDRAHQPQHF. This rearrangement joins TRBV20-1 to TRBJ1-5; no DNA is available, so the TRBD1 call from TCRdb remains unchecked. Germline CDR1 and CDR2: DFQATT and SNEGSKA (reference sequence). The CDR3 loop spans 15 amino acids.

The V and J genes are TRBV5-1 and TRBJ2-1; TCRdb reports TRBD1, a call that lacks DNA to check it against. Germline V lookup: CDR1 SGHRS, CDR2 YFSETQ. This CDR3 region has 17 residues. This CDR3 reads CASSGRQVSEYYNEQFF.

The chain couples TRBV27 to TRBJ2-1; TCRdb gives TRBD1 as the D gene, but with no DNA this cannot be confirmed. This CDR3 has 15 amino acids. In germline, CDR1 is MNHEY, CDR2 SMNVEV (reference sequence). CDR3 protein: CASSILGQTYNEQFF.

The rearrangement joins TRBV7-2 to TRBJ2-7; TCRdb gives TRBD1 as the D gene, but with no DNA this cannot be confirmed. The CDR3 is 14 amino acids. Germline V CDR1 and CDR2: SGHTA, FQGNSA. The CDR3 spells CASTGVTVSYEQYF.

The V gene is TRBV6-5, the J gene TRBJ1-3. This CDR3 has 15 residues. Germline V gene data show CDR1 as MNHEY and CDR2 as SVGAGI. CDR3: CASSYSGGSGNTIYF.

This sequence joins TRBV7-2 and TRBJ2-2; TCRdb picks TRBD1, but there is no DNA to check that call. The germline V gene has CDR1 SGHTA and CDR2 FQGNSA. This CDR3 is 15 amino acids long. The CDR3 loop is CASRGGNANTGELFF.

The gene calls are TRBV5-1 and TRBJ2-7. Germline V gene sequence: CDR1 SGHRS, CDR2 YFSETQ. The CDR3 is made up of 11 amino acids. CDR3 amino acids: CASMGNYEQYF.

The chain links TRBV5-1 to TRBJ1-3. The CDR3 runs 15 residues. Per germline, CDR1 SGHRS and CDR2 YFSETQ. The CDR3 spells CASSTSGSSGNTIYF.

V is TRBV4-1 and J is TRBJ1-1. There are 11 residues in the CDR3. CDR1 is MGHRA, CDR2 YSYEKL, per germline. CDR3 in amino acids: CASSGSSGAFF.

The chain uses TRBV20-1 and TRBJ2-3; TCRdb selects TRBD2, and the lack of DNA leaves this call unchecked. Germline-derived CDR1 and CDR2 are DFQATT and SNEGSKA (reference sequence). There are 15 residues in the CDR3. CDR3 loop: CSASGLAGGGNTQYF.

This rearrangement joins TRBV10-3 to TRBJ1-3; as DNA is missing, the TRBD1 call by TCRdb cannot be tested. The germline V gene has CDR1 ENHRY and CDR2 SYGVKD. The CDR3 sequence is 20 residues long. The CDR3: CAISERPGTGNPNSGNTIYF.

This chain connects TRBV12-5 to TRBJ2-6; TCRdb picks TRBD1, but there is no DNA to check that call. This CDR3 is 15 amino acids long. CDR1 is LGHNT, CDR2 FRNRAP, per germline. CDR3: CASGLPGAGANVLTF.

The chain couples TRBV5-6 to TRBJ2-2; there is no DNA to check the TCRdb D call of TRBD1. The CDR3 is 14 residues long. Germline assignment: CDR1 SGHDT and CDR2 YYEEEE. CDR3: CASSFPGPTGELFF.

The chain recombines TRBV9 with TRBJ1-5; TCRdb's D call, TRBD1, is unchecked because there is no DNA. The CDR3 sequence is 14 residues long. In germline, CDR1 is SGDLS, CDR2 YYNGEE. This CDR3 is CASSDRDRNQPQHF.

The chain combines TRBV7-8 with TRBJ2-3; TCRdb's D call of TRBD1 is untestable without DNA. Germline lookup yields CDR1 SGHVS and CDR2 FQNEAQ. This CDR3 comprises 13 residues. The CDR3 here is CAVGGGVTDTQYF.

The CDR3 is CASSRGGDLGPEWPTDTQYF. V usage is TRBV11-1 and J usage is TRBJ2-3; TCRdb calls TRBD1, which cannot be checked without DNA. Germline loops: CDR1 SGHAT, CDR2 FQDESV (reference sequence). This CDR3 has 20 residues.

The chain carries TRBV5-1 and TRBJ2-1; TCRdb proposes TRBD2, but this gene call is untestable without DNA. CDR3 size: 15 residues. CDR1 and CDR2 from the germline V gene are SGHRS and YFSETQ. The CDR3 is CASSLLSGLADEQFF. The whole variable domain, filled in from reference TRBV5-1 and TRBJ2-1, reads KAGVTQTPRYLIKTRGQQVTLSCSPISGHRSVSWYQQTPGQGLQFLFEYFSETQRNKGNFPGRFSGRQFSNSRSEMNVSTLELGDSALYLCASSLLSGLADEQFFGPGTRLTVL.

J is TRBJ2-7 and V is TRBV9; TCRdb gives TRBD1 as the D gene, but with no DNA this cannot be confirmed. This CDR3 is built from 13 residues. The germline V gene encodes CDR1 SGDLS and CDR2 YYNGEE. The CDR3 region is CASNREGFSEQYF.